This T cell receptor beta chain was sequenced in a study of T cell changes during pregnancy in multiple sclerosis. Trimming left V 5 bases short and J 4 bases short, with 17 bases between. Per germline, CDR1 SGHAT and CDR2 FQNNGV. The length of the CDR3 is 15 residues. This clone has just one count. The repertoire was sequenced with immunoSEQ multiplex PCR; TCRdb's copy has only in-frame clones and lacks some. The data hold roughly 75,000 clones, with about 88% observed a single time. The specimen comprised peripheral blood, sampled before pregnancy. V and J are TRBV11-2 and TRBJ1-2; D uncertain. The origin of this receptor is a female donor with multiple sclerosis, enrolled in a pregnancy study. Here the CDR3 reads CASSLNRDHPYGYTF. CDR3 nucleotides: TGTGCCAGCAGCCTCAACCGGGATCACCCCTATGGCTACACCTTC. The full variable domain, rest sourced from reference TRBV11-2 and TRBJ1-2, is EAGVAQSPRYKIIEKRQSVAFWCNPISGHATLYWYQQILGQGPKLLIQFQNNGVVDDSQLPKDRFSAERLKGVDSTLKIQPAKLEDSAVYLCASSLNRDHPYGYTFGSGTRLTVV.